These 4 T cell receptor beta chains originate from one sample sequenced in a study of naive and memory T cell subsets. Study-wide findings and caveats: Especially in CD8 cells, naive repertoires contained a few larger clonotypes, possibly CD45RA-re-expressing memory cells.

Their antigen targets remain unknown. The beta constant-region primer was an equimolar mix of two oligonucleotides covering TRBC1 and TRBC2. Four rounds of PCR amplified the ligated cDNA using nested alpha and beta constant-region primers plus SP2. Each CDR3 protein gets one entry after TCRdb re-called the UMI-ligation and nested PCR reads with MiXCR. The table records roughly 83,000 distinct CDR3 sequences, approximately 10% of them present only once. The sequenced sample was naive CD4+ T cells from blood. These receptors came from a human donor in good health.

This clonotype was counted only a few times. V usage is TRBV20-1 and J usage is TRBJ1-3; TRBD1 agrees at 8 bases. Germline CDR1 is DFQATT and CDR2 is SNEGSKA (reference sequence). There are 15 residues in the CDR3. V trimming: 1 base; J trimming: 4 bases; junction bases outside the gene matches: 6. The CDR3 region is CSARARGLSGNTIYF. CDR3 nucleotide sequence: TGCAGTGCTAGAGCCAGGGGGCTGTCAGGAAACACCATATATTTT.

The chain uses TRBV9 and TRBJ1-1; unclear D gene. The V and J ends lost 3 bases and 3 bases respectively, with 18 bases between them. Germline V gene lookup returns CDR1 SGDLS and CDR2 YYNGEE. The CDR3 contains 16 residues. The CDR3, as DNA: TGTGCCAGCAGCGGACAAGACGAGCGTCTTGACACTGAAGCTTTCTTT. Encoded protein: CASSGQDERLDTEAFF.

The CDR3 nucleotides read TGTGCCAGCAAAAAGAGAGGTCAGGCGGACACTGAAGCTTTCTTT. Amino acids: CASKKRGQADTEAFF. The chain links TRBV6-4 to TRBJ1-1; D unresolved. Trimming removed 7 bases at V and 3 bases at J, with 18 bases between. The CDR3 sequence is 15 residues long. Germline-derived CDR1 and CDR2 are MRHNA and SNTAGT.

This clonotype was seen a few times. This chain links TRBV20-1 with TRBJ2-1; D might be TRBD2 (6 bases). This CDR3 is 15 amino acids long. Trimming cost V 0 bases and J 3 bases, with 12 bases left between them. CDR1 is DFQATT and CDR2 is SNEGSKA in the germline V gene (reference sequence). The CDR3: CSARESGLYYNEQFF. The DNA of the CDR3 is TGCAGTGCTAGAGAATCTGGACTATACTACAATGAGCAGTTCTTC.